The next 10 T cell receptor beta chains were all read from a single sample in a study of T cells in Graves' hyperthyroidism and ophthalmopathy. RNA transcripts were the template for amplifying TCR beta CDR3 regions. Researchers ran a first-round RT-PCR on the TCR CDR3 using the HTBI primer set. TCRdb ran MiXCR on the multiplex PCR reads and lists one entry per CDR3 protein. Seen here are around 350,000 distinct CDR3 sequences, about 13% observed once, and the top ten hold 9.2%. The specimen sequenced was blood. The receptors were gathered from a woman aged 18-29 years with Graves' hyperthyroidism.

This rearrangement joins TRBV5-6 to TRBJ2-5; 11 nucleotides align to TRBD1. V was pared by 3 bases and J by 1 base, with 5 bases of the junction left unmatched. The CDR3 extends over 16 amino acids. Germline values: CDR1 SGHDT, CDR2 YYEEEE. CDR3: CASSWGGQGGQETQYF. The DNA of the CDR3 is TGTGCCAGCAGCTGGGGGGGACAGGGGGGCCAAGAGACCCAGTACTTC.

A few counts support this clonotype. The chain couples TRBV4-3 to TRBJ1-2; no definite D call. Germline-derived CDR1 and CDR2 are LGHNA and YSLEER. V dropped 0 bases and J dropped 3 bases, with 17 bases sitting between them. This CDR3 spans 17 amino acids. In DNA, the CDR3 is TGCGCCAGCAGCCAAGATGTGCAGGAATTCCAGTACTATGGCTACACCTTC. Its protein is CASSQDVQEFQYYGYTF.

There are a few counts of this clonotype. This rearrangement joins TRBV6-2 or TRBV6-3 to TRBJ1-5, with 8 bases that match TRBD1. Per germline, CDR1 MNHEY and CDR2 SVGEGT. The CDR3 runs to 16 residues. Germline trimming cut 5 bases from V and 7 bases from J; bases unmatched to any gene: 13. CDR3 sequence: CASSLRTTGGGQPQHF. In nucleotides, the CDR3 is TGTGCCAGCAGTCTCCGCACAACAGGGGGTGGACAGCCCCAGCATTTT.

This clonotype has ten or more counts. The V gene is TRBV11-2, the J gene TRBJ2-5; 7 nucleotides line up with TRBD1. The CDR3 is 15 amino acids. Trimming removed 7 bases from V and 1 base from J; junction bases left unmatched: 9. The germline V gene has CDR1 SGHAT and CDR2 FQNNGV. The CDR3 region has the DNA TGTGCCAGCACCTATACCGGGACAGCCCAAGAGACCCAGTACTTC. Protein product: CASTYTGTAQETQYF.

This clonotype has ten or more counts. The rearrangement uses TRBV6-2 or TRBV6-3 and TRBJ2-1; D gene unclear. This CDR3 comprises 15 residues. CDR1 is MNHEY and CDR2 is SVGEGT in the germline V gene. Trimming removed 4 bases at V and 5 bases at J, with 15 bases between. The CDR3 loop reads CASSLIHWVNNEQFF. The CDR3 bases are TGTGCCAGCAGTTTAATTCATTGGGTCAACAATGAGCAGTTCTTC.

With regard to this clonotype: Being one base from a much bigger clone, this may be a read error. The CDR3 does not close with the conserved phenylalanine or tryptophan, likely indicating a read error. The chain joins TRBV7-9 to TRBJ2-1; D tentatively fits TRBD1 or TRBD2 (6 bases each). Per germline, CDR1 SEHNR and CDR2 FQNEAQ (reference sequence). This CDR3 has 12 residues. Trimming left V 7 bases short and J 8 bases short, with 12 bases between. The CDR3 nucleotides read TGTGCCAGCATAATGAGGGGGGATGAGCAGTTCATC. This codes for CASIMRGDEQFI.

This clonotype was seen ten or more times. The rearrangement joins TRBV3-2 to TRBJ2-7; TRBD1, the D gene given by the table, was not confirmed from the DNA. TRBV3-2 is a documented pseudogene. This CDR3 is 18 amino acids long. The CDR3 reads CASSQGYSRDESSYEQYF. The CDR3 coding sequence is TGTGCCAGCAGCCAAGGATATAGCCGGGACGAAAGCTCCTACGAGCAGTACTTC.

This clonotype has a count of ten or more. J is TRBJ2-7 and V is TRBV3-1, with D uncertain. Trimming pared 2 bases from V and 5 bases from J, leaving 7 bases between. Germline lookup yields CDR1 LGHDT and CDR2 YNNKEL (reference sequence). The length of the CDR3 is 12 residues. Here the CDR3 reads CASSQLDHEQYF. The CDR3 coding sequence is TGTGCCAGCAGCCAACTGGACCACGAGCAGTACTTC.

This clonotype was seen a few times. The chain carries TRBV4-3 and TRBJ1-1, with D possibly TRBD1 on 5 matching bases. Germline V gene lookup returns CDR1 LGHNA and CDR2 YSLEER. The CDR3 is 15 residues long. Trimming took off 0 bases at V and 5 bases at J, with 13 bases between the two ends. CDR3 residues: CASSQERGAQTEAFF. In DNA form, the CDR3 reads TGCGCCAGCAGCCAAGAAAGGGGCGCACAGACTGAAGCTTTCTTT.

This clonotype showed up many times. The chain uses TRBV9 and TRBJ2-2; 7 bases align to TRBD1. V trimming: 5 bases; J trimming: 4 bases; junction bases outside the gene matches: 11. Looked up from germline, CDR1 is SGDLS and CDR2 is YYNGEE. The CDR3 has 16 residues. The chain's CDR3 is CASRRGSTGSTGELFF. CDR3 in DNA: TGTGCCAGCAGGCGTGGGTCGACAGGGAGCACCGGGGAGCTGTTTTTT.